The 26 T cell receptor beta chains in this list originate from one sample, sequenced in a study of blood T cell repertoires in COVID-19 (TCRdb year 2020). The library was obtained by the immunoSEQ multiplex PCR assay. TCRdb re-hosts the immuneACCESS table, in-frame sequences only. Its copies lack some clones; in the studies checked, an unresolved V gene accounts for under half of them, and the cause for the rest is not known. The sample table contains 100,000 to 120,000 clones; only one count was recorded for about 83% of them. Of the sample, approximately 4.1% falls within the top ten clones. The specimen was peripheral blood. The receptor source for this set is a woman in her 70s with acute or convalescent COVID-19.

The genes are TRBV7-9 and TRBJ2-1; maybe TRBD2 (6 bases). The germline V gene encodes CDR1 SEHNR and CDR2 FQNEAQ (reference sequence). Trimming left V 1 base short and J 6 bases short, with 13 bases between. The CDR3 is 15 amino acids. The CDR3 is CASSLGTGSGNEQFF. The CDR3 nucleotides are TGTGCCAGCAGCTTAGGTACCGGGAGCGGCAATGAGCAGTTCTTC.

The chain links TRBV28 to TRBJ1-4; D may be TRBD1 (5 bases). CDR1 and CDR2 from the germline V gene are MDHEN and SYDVKM. Trimming removed 7 bases from V and 2 bases from J, with 17 bases in between. The CDR3 is 16 residues long. This chain's CDR3 is CASIPTGLGTNEKLFF. The CDR3 DNA reads as TGTGCCAGCATCCCTACAGGCCTGGGGACTAATGAAAAACTGTTTTTT.

The CDR3 DNA reads TGTGCCAGTAGTAAGCAGCGCGGACTTCTAGATACGCAGTATTTT. Its translation is CASSKQRGLLDTQYF. The chain couples TRBV19 to TRBJ2-3, with D tentatively TRBD2 (5 bases). This CDR3 region has 15 residues. Trimming removed 4 bases from V and 5 bases from J, with 16 bases in between. Germline CDR1 reads LNHDA; CDR2 reads SQIVND (reference sequence).

The chain has TRBV28 and TRBJ2-4; D is unresolved. CDR3 length equals 14 residues. Germline V gene lookup returns CDR1 MDHEN and CDR2 SYDVKM. V was clipped by 7 bases and J by 0 bases, with 10 bases between them. The CDR3 DNA follows: TGTGCCAGCAACGGTCAGGTAGCCAAAAACATTCAGTACTTC. Residues: CASNGQVAKNIQYF.

This chain links TRBV5-1 with TRBJ2-2, with D tentatively TRBD2 (6 bases). V lost 5 bases, J lost 1 base, and 15 bases lay in between. Per germline, CDR1 SGHRS and CDR2 YFSETQ. The CDR3 length is 16 residues. The CDR3 spells CASSFTPGGNTGELFF. The CDR3 DNA reads TGCGCCAGCAGTTTTACTCCCGGGGGGAACACCGGGGAGCTGTTTTTT. Full variable domain (outside the CDR3, taken from reference TRBV5-1 and TRBJ2-2): KAGVTQTPRYLIKTRGQQVTLSCSPISGHRSVSWYQQTPGQGLQFLFEYFSETQRNKGNFPGRFSGRQFSNSRSEMNVSTLELGDSALYLCASSFTPGGNTGELFFGEGSRLTVL.

The chain links TRBV28 to TRBJ1-6; D remains ambiguous. Germline V gene lookup returns CDR1 MDHEN and CDR2 SYDVKM. The V and J ends lost 7 bases and 8 bases respectively, with 12 bases between them. This CDR3 has 13 residues. The CDR3 loop is CASISGRDSPLHF. The CDR3 DNA reads as TGTGCCAGCATCTCCGGGAGAGATTCACCCCTCCACTTT.

The chain recombines TRBV4-1 with TRBJ1-5, with D perhaps matching TRBD1 (6 bases). The V gene lost 4 bases and the J gene lost 1 base, with 11 bases spanning the gap. Germline V gene lookup returns CDR1 MGHRA and CDR2 YSYEKL. This CDR3 has 15 amino acids. CDR3 DNA: TGCGCCAGCAGCCCCAACAGGGCGAGCAATCAGCCCCAGCATTTT. It is translated as CASSPNRASNQPQHF.

The V call is TRBV3-1 (or the pseudogene TRBV3-2), the J call TRBJ1-3; TRBD1 is a possible D gene (6 bases). CDR3 size: 17 residues. The germline V gene has CDR1 LGHDT and CDR2 YNNKEL (reference sequence). V lost 4 bases and J 2 bases, leaving 18 bases between the germline ends. The CDR3 bases are TGTGCCAGCAGCCTCCTATGGTGGGGGCCGGCTGGAAACACCATATATTTT. As protein: CASSLLWWGPAGNTIYF.

The chain is built from TRBV3-1 (or the pseudogene TRBV3-2) and TRBJ2-7; D perhaps matches TRBD1 (5 bases). The CDR3 length is 14 residues. Germline CDR1 LGHDT, CDR2 YNNKEL (reference sequence). V lost 2 bases, J lost 2 bases, and 10 bases lay in between. The CDR3 coding sequence is TGTGCCAGCAGCCAAATGCAGGGCGCCTACGAGCAGTACTTC. Translation: CASSQMQGAYEQYF.

V is TRBV14 and J is TRBJ1-1; D is unresolved. The V end lost 3 bases, the J end lost 3 bases, and 11 bases lay between the germline ends. Germline CDR1 reads SGHDN; CDR2 reads FVKESK. There are 14 residues in the CDR3. The CDR3 bases are TGTGCCAGCAGCCACGTTTTCAGGTACACTGAAGCTTTCTTT. It yields the protein CASSHVFRYTEAFF.

The chain has TRBV11-2 and TRBJ1-2; the D gene is possibly TRBD1 (6 bases). Germline CDR1 SGHAT, CDR2 FQNNGV. CDR3 length equals 14 residues. V lost 3 bases and J lost 10, with 18 bases in between. The CDR3 reads CASSLGYRGATYTF. The CDR3 nucleotides read TGTGCCAGCAGCTTGGGGTATCGGGGGGCCACCTACACCTTC.

The rearrangement links TRBV5-6 to TRBJ1-2; the D gene is possibly TRBD1 (6 bases). Germline-derived CDR1 and CDR2 are SGHDT and YYEEEE. The CDR3 is 15 amino acids. The germline V and J ends were trimmed by 4 bases and 7 bases, with 20 bases remaining between them. The CDR3 sequence is CASSRIQQGFGGYTF. In DNA form, the CDR3 reads TGTGCCAGCAGCCGAATACAACAGGGTTTCGGTGGCTACACCTTC. The entire variable domain, with the rest obtained from reference TRBV5-6 and TRBJ1-2, is as follows: DAGVTQSPTHLIKTRGQQVTLRCSPKSGHDTVSWYQQALGQGPQFIFQYYEEEERQRGNFPDRFSGHQFPNYSSELNVNALLLGDSALYLCASSRIQQGFGGYTFGSGTRLTVV.

J is TRBJ1-5 and V is TRBV19; 7 positions agree with TRBD1. Germline V CDR1 and CDR2: LNHDA, SQIVND (reference sequence). V shed 1 base and J 11 bases; nucleotides not matched to a gene: 11. The CDR3 is 15 residues long. The CDR3 DNA reads as TGTGCCAGTAGTATAGCTCGACAGGGAAGGGGGTCCCAGCATTTT. Its protein product is CASSIARQGRGSQHF.

The chain carries TRBV10-3 and TRBJ2-3; a possible D gene is TRBD2 (5 bases). Germline V gene sequence: CDR1 ENHRY, CDR2 SYGVKD. Between the trimmed V and J ends, which lost 10 bases and 5 bases, there was a span of 13 bases. The CDR3 consists of 12 residues. For the CDR3, the DNA is TGTGCCACCAGCCCAGCGGTAGATACGCAGTATTTT. It is translated as CATSPAVDTQYF.

This chain links TRBV15 with TRBJ2-2, with 8 bases matching TRBD1. Germline lookup yields CDR1 LNHNV and CDR2 YYDKDF (reference sequence). CDR3 length: 18 residues. V shed 0 bases and J 9 bases; nucleotides not matched to a gene: 15. CDR3 DNA: TGTGCCACCAGCAGAGATCTTGGTGGGGCAGGGGGCAAGAGGGAGCTGTTTTTT. Residues: CATSRDLGGAGGKRELFF.

The chain carries TRBV6-6 and TRBJ2-5; D perhaps matches TRBD2 (6 bases). This CDR3 has 15 amino acids. Deletions cut 2 bases from V and 1 base from J, with 11 bases between. Germline V gene data show CDR1 as MNHNY and CDR2 as SVGAGI (reference sequence). CDR3 DNA: TGTGCCAGCAGTTACGGGAGCGGGCTCCAAGAGACCCAGTACTTC. Translating gives CASSYGSGLQETQYF.

This clone was detected once. The chain uses TRBV30 and TRBJ2-1, with D hard to call. V was shortened by 5 bases and J by 0 bases, with 8 bases between the two germline ends. CDR1 is GTSNPN and CDR2 is SVGIG in the germline V gene (reference sequence). The CDR3 loop spans 13 amino acids. CDR3 nucleotides: TGTGCCTGGTCTATCGCCTCCTACAATGAGCAGTTCTTC. Translating it yields CAWSIASYNEQFF.

The chain couples TRBV6-1 to TRBJ1-6; 7 bases align to TRBD1. This CDR3 is built from 18 residues. Germline-derived CDR1 and CDR2 are MNHNS and SASEGT. V trimming: 2 bases; J trimming: 0 bases; junction bases outside the gene matches: 7. Written as DNA, the CDR3 is TGTGCCAGCAGTGAACCCCCGGACAGGAGCTCCTATAATTCACCCCTCCACTTT. It codes for CASSEPPDRSSYNSPLHF.

The J gene is TRBJ2-3, the V gene TRBV30, with D unclear. Trimming took 0 bases from V and 3 from J, leaving 4 bases between them. From germline, CDR1 is GTSNPN and CDR2 SVGIG (reference sequence). The CDR3 totals 12 residues. The CDR3 loop reads CAWSVMTDTQYF. The CDR3 DNA reads as TGTGCCTGGAGTGTTATGACAGATACGCAGTATTTT. The full variable domain, its missing parts supplied by reference TRBV30 and TRBJ2-3, is SQTIHQWPATLVQPVGSPLSLECTVEGTSNPNLYWYRQAAGRGLQLLFYSVGIGQISSEVPQNLSASRPQDRQFILSSKKLLLSDSGFYLCAWSVMTDTQYFGPGTRLTVL.

This chain joins TRBV18 and TRBJ2-1; 12 bases fit TRBD2. This CDR3 contains 22 residues. The germline V gene has CDR1 KGHSH and CDR2 LQKENI. Trimming cost V 6 bases and J 2 bases; bases outside gene matches: 23. CDR3 sequence (DNA): TGTGCCAGCTCCCGGAGCAGCTTAGACAGACCTAGCGGGAGGGGGCCCTACAATGAGCAGTTCTTC. Translation gives CASSRSSLDRPSGRGPYNEQFF.

The chain uses TRBV12-3 or TRBV12-4 and TRBJ2-7; no reliable D call. CDR3 length equals 13 residues. V was cut by 6 bases and J by 3 bases, with 12 bases left in between. Here the CDR3 reads CASSLRRSYEQYF. In DNA form, the CDR3 reads TGTGCCAGCAGCTTGAGGCGGAGCTACGAGCAGTACTTC.

The chain has TRBV25-1 and TRBJ1-2; 7 bases are shared with TRBD1. J was trimmed by 3 bases and V by 4 bases; bases with no gene match: 2. The CDR3 is 13 amino acids. Germline V gives CDR1 MGHDK, CDR2 SYGVNS. The CDR3 DNA follows: TGTGCCAGCAGTGTTCAGGGGGACTATGGCTACACCTTC. Translating it yields CASSVQGDYGYTF.

This chain links TRBV3-1 (or the pseudogene TRBV3-2) with TRBJ2-1, with 8 bases identical to TRBD2. Trimming cost V 0 bases and J 4 bases; bases outside gene matches: 8. CDR3 length: 17 amino acids. The germline V gene has CDR1 LGHDT and CDR2 YNNKEL (reference sequence). The CDR3 DNA reads TGTGCCAGCAGCCAAGATGGGGCGGGGGGAAATTACAATGAGCAGTTCTTC. Amino acids: CASSQDGAGGNYNEQFF.

The chain is built from TRBV7-3 and TRBJ2-1, with a possible D match to TRBD2 (7 bases). There are 15 residues in the CDR3. Germline assignment: CDR1 SGHTA and CDR2 FQGTGA. With 5 bases removed from V and 4 bases from J, the gap between germline ends came to 15 bases. In DNA form, the CDR3 reads TGTGCCAGCAGCATAAACAGGGAGGGGTACAATGAGCAGTTCTTC. Translating gives CASSINREGYNEQFF.

In this sample, this clone turned up a few times. V is TRBV7-2 and J is TRBJ1-2; weak D call: TRBD1 (6 bases). The CDR3 is made up of 15 amino acids. Germline CDR1 is SGHTA and CDR2 is FQGNSA. The V and J ends lost 7 bases and 4 bases respectively, with 19 bases between them. The CDR3 bases are TGTGCCAGCAAACCAACCCGGGCGGACAGCTATGGCTACACCTTC. Translated: CASKPTRADSYGYTF.

The J gene is TRBJ1-3, the V gene TRBV7-8; unclear D gene. The V end was cut by 0 bases, the J end by 2 bases, with 8 bases between. Germline assignment: CDR1 SGHVS and CDR2 FQNEAQ. The CDR3 covers 15 residues. Here the CDR3 reads CASSLARGTGNTIYF. CDR3 bases: TGTGCCAGCAGCTTAGCCCGGGGAACTGGAAACACCATATATTTT.